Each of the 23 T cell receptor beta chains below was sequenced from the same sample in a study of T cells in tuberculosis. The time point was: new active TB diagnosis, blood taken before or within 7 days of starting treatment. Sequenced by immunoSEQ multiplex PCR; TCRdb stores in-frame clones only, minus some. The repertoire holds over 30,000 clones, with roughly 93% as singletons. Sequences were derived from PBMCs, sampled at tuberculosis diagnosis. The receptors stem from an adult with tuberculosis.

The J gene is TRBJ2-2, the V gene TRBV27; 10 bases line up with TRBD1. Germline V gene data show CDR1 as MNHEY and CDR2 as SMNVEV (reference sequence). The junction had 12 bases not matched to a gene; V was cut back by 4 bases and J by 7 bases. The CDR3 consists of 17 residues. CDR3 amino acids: CASSSRKTGGYDGELFF. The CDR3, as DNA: TGTGCCAGCAGTTCCCGGAAGACAGGGGGCTACGACGGGGAGCTGTTTTTT.

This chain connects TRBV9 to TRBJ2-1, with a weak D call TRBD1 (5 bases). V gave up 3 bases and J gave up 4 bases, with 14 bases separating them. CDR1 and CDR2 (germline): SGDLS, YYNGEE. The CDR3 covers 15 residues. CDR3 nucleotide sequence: TGTGCCAGCAGCGGGGGCCCCCCGGAGTACAATGAGCAGTTCTTC. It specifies CASSGGPPEYNEQFF.

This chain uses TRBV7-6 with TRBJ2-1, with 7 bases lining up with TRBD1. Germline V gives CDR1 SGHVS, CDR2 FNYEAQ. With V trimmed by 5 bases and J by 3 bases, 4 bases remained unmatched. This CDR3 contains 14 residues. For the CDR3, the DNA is TGTGCCAGCAGCCCCCGACAGGGCTACAATGAGCAGTTCTTC. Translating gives CASSPRQGYNEQFF.

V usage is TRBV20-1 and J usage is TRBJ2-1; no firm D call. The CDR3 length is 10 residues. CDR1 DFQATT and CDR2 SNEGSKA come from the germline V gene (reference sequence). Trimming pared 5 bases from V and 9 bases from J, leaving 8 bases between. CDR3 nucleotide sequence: TGCAGTGCTGCGAGTAGTGAGCAGTTCTTC. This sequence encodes CSAASSEQFF.

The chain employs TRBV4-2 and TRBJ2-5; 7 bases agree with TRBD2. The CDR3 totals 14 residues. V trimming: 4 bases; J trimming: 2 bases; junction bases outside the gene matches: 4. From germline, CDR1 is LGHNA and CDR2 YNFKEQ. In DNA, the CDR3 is TGTGCCAGCAGCCTGTCTAGCGGTCAAGAGACCCAGTACTTC. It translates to CASSLSSGQETQYF.

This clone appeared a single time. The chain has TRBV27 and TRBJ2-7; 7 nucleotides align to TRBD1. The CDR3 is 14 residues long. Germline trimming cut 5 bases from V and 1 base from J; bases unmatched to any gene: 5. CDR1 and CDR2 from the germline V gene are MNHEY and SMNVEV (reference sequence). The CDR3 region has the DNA TGTGCCAGCAGTCCCCGGGACAGTTCCTACGAGCAGTACTTC. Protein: CASSPRDSSYEQYF.

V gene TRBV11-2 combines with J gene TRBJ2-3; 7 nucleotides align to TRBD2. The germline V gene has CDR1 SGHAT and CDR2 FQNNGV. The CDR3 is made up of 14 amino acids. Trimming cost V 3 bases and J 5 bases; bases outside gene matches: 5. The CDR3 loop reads CASSFVGGLDTQYF. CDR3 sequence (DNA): TGTGCCAGCAGCTTTGTGGGAGGGCTAGATACGCAGTATTTT.

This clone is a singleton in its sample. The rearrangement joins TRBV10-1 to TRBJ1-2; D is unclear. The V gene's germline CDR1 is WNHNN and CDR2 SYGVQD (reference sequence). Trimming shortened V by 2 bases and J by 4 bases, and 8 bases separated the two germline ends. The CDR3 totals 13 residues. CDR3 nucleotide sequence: TGCGCCAGCAGTGAGCGAGTTGGCTATGGCTACACCTTC. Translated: CASSERVGYGYTF.

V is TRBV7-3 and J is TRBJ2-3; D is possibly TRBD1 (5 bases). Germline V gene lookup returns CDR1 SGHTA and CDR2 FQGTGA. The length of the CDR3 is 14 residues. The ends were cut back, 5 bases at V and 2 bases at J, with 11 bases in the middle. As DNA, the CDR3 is TGTGCCAGCAGCCCTGGACATTCCACAGATACGCAGTATTTT. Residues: CASSPGHSTDTQYF.

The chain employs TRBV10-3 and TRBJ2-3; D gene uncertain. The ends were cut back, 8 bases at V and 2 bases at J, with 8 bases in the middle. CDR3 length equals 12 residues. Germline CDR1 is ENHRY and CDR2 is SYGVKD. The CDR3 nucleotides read TGTGCCATCTCGTCCTCCACAGATACGCAGTATTTT. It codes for CAISSSTDTQYF.

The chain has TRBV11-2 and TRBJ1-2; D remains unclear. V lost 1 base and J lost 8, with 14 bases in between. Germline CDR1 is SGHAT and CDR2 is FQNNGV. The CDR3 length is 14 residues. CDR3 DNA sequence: TGTGCCAGCAGCTTAGCAAGTCGAGGTGAAGGCTACACCTTC. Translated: CASSLASRGEGYTF.

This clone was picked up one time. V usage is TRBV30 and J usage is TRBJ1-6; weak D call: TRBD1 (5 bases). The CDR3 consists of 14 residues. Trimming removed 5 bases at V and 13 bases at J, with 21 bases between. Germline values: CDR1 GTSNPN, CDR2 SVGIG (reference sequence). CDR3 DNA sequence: TGTGCCTGGGCCACCCGGGTAGGGGTAAGGCCCCTCCACTTT. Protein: CAWATRVGVRPLHF. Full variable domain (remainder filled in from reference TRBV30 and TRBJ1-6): SQTIHQWPATLVQPVGSPLSLECTVEGTSNPNLYWYRQAAGRGLQLLFYSVGIGQISSEVPQNLSASRPQDRQFILSSKKLLLSDSGFYLCAWATRVGVRPLHFGNGTRLTVT.

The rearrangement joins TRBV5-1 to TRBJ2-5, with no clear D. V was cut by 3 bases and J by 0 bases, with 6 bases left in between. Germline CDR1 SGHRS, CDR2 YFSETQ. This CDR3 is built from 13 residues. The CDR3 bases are TGCGCCAGCAGCTCTCCGTACCAAGAGACCCAGTACTTC. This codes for CASSSPYQETQYF.

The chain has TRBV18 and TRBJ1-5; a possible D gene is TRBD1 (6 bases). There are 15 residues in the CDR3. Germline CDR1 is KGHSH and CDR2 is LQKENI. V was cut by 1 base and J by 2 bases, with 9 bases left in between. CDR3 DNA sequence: TGTGCCAGCTCACCACTTGCAGGGGGCAATCAGCCCCAGCATTTT. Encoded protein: CASSPLAGGNQPQHF. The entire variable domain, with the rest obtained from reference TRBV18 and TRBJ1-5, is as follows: NAGVMQNPRHLVRRRGQEARLRCSPMKGHSHVYWYRQLPEEGLKFMVYLQKENIIDESGMPKERFSAEFPKEGPSILRIQQVVRGDSAAYFCASSPLAGGNQPQHFGDGTRLSIL.

The CDR3, as DNA: TGTGCCAGCAGCTTCCAGGACAACTTATACGAGCAGTACTTC. It is translated as CASSFQDNLYEQYF. The rearrangement uses TRBV7-8 and TRBJ2-7, with D perhaps TRBD1 (5 bases). The V and J ends lost 3 bases and 4 bases respectively, with 13 bases between them. The germline V gene has CDR1 SGHVS and CDR2 FQNEAQ. The CDR3 has 14 residues.

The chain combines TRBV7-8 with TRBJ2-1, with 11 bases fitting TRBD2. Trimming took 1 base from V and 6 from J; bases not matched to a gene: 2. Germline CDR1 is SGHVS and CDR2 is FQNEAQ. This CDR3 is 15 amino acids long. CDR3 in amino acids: CASSLGLAGGNEQFF. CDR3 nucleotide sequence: TGTGCCAGCAGCTTAGGGCTAGCGGGAGGCAATGAGCAGTTCTTC.

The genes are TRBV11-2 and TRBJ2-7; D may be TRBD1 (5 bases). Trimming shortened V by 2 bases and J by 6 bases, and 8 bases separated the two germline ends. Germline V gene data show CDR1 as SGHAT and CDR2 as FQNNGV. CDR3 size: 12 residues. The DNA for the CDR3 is TGTGCCAGCAGCTTACAGGGTAGCGAGCAGTACTTC. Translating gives CASSLQGSEQYF.

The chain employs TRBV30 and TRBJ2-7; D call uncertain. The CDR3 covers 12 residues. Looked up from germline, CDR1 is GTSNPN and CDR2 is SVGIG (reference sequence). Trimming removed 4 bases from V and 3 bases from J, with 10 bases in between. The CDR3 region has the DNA TGTGCCTGGAATCCTAGTGGCTACGAGCAGTACTTC. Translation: CAWNPSGYEQYF. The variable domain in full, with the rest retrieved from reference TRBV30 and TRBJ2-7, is SQTIHQWPATLVQPVGSPLSLECTVEGTSNPNLYWYRQAAGRGLQLLFYSVGIGQISSEVPQNLSASRPQDRQFILSSKKLLLSDSGFYLCAWNPSGYEQYFGPGTRLTVT.

CDR3 amino acids: CASRLRTEYEQYF. As DNA, the CDR3 is TGTGCCAGCAGACTCCGGACAGAGTACGAGCAGTACTTC. The chain joins TRBV27 to TRBJ2-7; possible D gene TRBD1, 6 bases. V was pared by 6 bases and J by 4 bases, with 13 bases between. CDR3 length: 13 residues. Germline V lookup: CDR1 MNHEY, CDR2 SMNVEV (reference sequence).

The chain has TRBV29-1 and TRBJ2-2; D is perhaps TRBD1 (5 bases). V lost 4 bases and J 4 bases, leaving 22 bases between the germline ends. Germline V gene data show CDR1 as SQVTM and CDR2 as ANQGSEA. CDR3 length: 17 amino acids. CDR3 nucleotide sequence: TGCAGCGTTGTCTTCGCCCGGGCAGGGTCTGTCACCGGGGAGCTGTTTTTT. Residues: CSVVFARAGSVTGELFF.

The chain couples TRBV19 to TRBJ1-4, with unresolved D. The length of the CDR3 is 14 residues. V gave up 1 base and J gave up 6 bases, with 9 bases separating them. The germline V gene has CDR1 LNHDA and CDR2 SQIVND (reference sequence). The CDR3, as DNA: TGTGCCAGTAGTATAGTACTCGGGGATGAAAAACTGTTTTTT. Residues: CASSIVLGDEKLFF. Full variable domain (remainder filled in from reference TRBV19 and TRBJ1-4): DGGITQSPKYLFRKEGQNVTLSCEQNLNHDAMYWYRQDPGQGLRLIYYSQIVNDFQKGDIAEGYSVSREKKESFPLTVTSAQKNPTAFYLCASSIVLGDEKLFFGSGTQLSVL.

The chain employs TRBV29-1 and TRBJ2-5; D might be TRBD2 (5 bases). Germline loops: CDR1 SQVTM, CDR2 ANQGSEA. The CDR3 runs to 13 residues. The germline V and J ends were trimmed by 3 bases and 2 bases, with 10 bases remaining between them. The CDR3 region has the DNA TGCAGCGTTGATCAACCGGGGCAAGAGACCCAGTACTTC. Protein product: CSVDQPGQETQYF.

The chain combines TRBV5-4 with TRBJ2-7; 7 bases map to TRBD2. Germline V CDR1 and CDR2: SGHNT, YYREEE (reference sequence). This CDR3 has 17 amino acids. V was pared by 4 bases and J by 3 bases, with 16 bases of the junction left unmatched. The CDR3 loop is CASSPGGRALHLYEQYF. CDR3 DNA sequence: TGTGCCAGCAGCCCTGGTGGGAGGGCCCTACACCTCTACGAGCAGTACTTC.